This entry lists 9 T cell receptor beta chains sequenced from one sample in a study of blood T cell repertoires in COVID-19. Profiling relied on immunoSEQ multiplex PCR, and the TCRdb table lists in-frame clones only, not all of them. The sample includes 150,000 to 200,000 clones, about 80% of them seen just once. Sample: PBMCs or T cells enriched from blood (not recorded which). These TCRs come from a woman in her sixties or seventies in a cohort exposed to, infected with or recovered from COVID-19 (not recorded which).

The genes are TRBV29-1 and TRBJ1-3, with 7 bases aligning to TRBD1. The CDR3 runs 13 residues. J lost 4 bases, V lost 7 bases, and 7 bases had no gene match. Germline assignment: CDR1 SQVTM and CDR2 ANQGSEA. CDR3 bases: TGCAGCGGCACAGGGGCGGGGGGAAACACCATATATTTT. It is translated as CSGTGAGGNTIYF.

The genes are TRBV6-5 and TRBJ1-1; unclear D gene. V was cut by 7 bases and J by 1 base, with 10 bases left in between. The CDR3 spans 13 residues. Per germline, CDR1 MNHEY and CDR2 SVGAGI. CDR3 sequence: CASTQYSNTEAFF. CDR3 sequence (DNA): TGTGCCAGCACCCAATACTCGAACACTGAAGCTTTCTTT.

This clone was observed a handful of times. This chain links TRBV10-1 with TRBJ2-1, with TRBD2 matching 11 bases. Germline CDR1 is WNHNN and CDR2 is SYGVQD (reference sequence). The J segment lost 2 bases and the V segment lost 5 bases, leaving 11 bases of the junction unmatched. CDR3 length: 18 residues. CDR3 nucleotides: TGCGCCAGCAGTCCTGGGGCTAGCGGGAGGCTACCCTACAATGAGCAGTTCTTC. Its protein is CASSPGASGRLPYNEQFF.

The chain joins TRBV7-9 to TRBJ2-5; 9 bases are shared with TRBD1. Germline values: CDR1 SEHNR, CDR2 FQNEAQ (reference sequence). This CDR3 contains 14 residues. The V and J ends lost 6 bases and 4 bases, in that order; junction bases with no gene match: 6. This CDR3 reads CASRPRTGVETQYF. The CDR3 nucleotides are TGTGCCAGCAGACCCAGGACAGGGGTAGAGACCCAGTACTTC.

The chain is built from TRBV15 and TRBJ1-6, with TRBD1 identical over 10 bases. Germline CDR1 is LNHNV and CDR2 is YYDKDF (reference sequence). V lost 5 bases to trimming and J lost 9 bases; unmatched junction nucleotides: 7. CDR3 length: 15 amino acids. The DNA for the CDR3 is TGTGCCACCAGCGTAGGGACAGGGGACGGTTCACCCCTCCACTTT. Amino acid sequence: CATSVGTGDGSPLHF.

The rearrangement links TRBV28 to TRBJ1-1; 9 bases are shared with TRBD1. This CDR3 region has 16 residues. Germline V gene lookup returns CDR1 MDHEN and CDR2 SYDVKM. The V gene end was trimmed by 5 bases and the J gene end by 0 bases; junction bases not matched to a gene: 7. The CDR3 DNA reads TGTGCCAGCAGTCCCGAGGGACAGGGACTGAACACTGAAGCTTTCTTT. It encodes CASSPEGQGLNTEAFF.

This chain uses TRBV5-1 with TRBJ2-7, with D possibly being TRBD2 (5 bases). Germline-derived CDR1 and CDR2 are SGHRS and YFSETQ. Trimming cost V 4 bases and J 5 bases, with 7 bases left between them. CDR3 length: 11 residues. Here the CDR3 DNA reads TGCGCCAGCAGCAGGAGGAACGAGCAGTACTTC. Translated: CASSRRNEQYF.

The chain recombines TRBV28 with TRBJ2-7; 12 nucleotides match TRBD1. The CDR3 is 15 amino acids. From germline, CDR1 is MDHEN and CDR2 SYDVKM. J gave up 2 bases and V 6 bases, and 5 bases lay outside the gene matches. The CDR3 loop is CASRPGQGAPYEQYF. The CDR3 DNA reads as TGTGCCAGCAGACCGGGACAGGGGGCCCCCTACGAGCAGTACTTC.

This clone was seen ten or more times. The chain has TRBV28 and TRBJ2-2; D remains ambiguous. The germline V gene has CDR1 MDHEN and CDR2 SYDVKM. V lost 6 bases and J 2 bases, leaving 13 bases between the germline ends. The CDR3 loop spans 15 amino acids. CDR3 nucleotide sequence: TGTGCCAGCAGGCCTACAGACCAAAACACCGGGGAGCTGTTTTTT. It codes for CASRPTDQNTGELFF.